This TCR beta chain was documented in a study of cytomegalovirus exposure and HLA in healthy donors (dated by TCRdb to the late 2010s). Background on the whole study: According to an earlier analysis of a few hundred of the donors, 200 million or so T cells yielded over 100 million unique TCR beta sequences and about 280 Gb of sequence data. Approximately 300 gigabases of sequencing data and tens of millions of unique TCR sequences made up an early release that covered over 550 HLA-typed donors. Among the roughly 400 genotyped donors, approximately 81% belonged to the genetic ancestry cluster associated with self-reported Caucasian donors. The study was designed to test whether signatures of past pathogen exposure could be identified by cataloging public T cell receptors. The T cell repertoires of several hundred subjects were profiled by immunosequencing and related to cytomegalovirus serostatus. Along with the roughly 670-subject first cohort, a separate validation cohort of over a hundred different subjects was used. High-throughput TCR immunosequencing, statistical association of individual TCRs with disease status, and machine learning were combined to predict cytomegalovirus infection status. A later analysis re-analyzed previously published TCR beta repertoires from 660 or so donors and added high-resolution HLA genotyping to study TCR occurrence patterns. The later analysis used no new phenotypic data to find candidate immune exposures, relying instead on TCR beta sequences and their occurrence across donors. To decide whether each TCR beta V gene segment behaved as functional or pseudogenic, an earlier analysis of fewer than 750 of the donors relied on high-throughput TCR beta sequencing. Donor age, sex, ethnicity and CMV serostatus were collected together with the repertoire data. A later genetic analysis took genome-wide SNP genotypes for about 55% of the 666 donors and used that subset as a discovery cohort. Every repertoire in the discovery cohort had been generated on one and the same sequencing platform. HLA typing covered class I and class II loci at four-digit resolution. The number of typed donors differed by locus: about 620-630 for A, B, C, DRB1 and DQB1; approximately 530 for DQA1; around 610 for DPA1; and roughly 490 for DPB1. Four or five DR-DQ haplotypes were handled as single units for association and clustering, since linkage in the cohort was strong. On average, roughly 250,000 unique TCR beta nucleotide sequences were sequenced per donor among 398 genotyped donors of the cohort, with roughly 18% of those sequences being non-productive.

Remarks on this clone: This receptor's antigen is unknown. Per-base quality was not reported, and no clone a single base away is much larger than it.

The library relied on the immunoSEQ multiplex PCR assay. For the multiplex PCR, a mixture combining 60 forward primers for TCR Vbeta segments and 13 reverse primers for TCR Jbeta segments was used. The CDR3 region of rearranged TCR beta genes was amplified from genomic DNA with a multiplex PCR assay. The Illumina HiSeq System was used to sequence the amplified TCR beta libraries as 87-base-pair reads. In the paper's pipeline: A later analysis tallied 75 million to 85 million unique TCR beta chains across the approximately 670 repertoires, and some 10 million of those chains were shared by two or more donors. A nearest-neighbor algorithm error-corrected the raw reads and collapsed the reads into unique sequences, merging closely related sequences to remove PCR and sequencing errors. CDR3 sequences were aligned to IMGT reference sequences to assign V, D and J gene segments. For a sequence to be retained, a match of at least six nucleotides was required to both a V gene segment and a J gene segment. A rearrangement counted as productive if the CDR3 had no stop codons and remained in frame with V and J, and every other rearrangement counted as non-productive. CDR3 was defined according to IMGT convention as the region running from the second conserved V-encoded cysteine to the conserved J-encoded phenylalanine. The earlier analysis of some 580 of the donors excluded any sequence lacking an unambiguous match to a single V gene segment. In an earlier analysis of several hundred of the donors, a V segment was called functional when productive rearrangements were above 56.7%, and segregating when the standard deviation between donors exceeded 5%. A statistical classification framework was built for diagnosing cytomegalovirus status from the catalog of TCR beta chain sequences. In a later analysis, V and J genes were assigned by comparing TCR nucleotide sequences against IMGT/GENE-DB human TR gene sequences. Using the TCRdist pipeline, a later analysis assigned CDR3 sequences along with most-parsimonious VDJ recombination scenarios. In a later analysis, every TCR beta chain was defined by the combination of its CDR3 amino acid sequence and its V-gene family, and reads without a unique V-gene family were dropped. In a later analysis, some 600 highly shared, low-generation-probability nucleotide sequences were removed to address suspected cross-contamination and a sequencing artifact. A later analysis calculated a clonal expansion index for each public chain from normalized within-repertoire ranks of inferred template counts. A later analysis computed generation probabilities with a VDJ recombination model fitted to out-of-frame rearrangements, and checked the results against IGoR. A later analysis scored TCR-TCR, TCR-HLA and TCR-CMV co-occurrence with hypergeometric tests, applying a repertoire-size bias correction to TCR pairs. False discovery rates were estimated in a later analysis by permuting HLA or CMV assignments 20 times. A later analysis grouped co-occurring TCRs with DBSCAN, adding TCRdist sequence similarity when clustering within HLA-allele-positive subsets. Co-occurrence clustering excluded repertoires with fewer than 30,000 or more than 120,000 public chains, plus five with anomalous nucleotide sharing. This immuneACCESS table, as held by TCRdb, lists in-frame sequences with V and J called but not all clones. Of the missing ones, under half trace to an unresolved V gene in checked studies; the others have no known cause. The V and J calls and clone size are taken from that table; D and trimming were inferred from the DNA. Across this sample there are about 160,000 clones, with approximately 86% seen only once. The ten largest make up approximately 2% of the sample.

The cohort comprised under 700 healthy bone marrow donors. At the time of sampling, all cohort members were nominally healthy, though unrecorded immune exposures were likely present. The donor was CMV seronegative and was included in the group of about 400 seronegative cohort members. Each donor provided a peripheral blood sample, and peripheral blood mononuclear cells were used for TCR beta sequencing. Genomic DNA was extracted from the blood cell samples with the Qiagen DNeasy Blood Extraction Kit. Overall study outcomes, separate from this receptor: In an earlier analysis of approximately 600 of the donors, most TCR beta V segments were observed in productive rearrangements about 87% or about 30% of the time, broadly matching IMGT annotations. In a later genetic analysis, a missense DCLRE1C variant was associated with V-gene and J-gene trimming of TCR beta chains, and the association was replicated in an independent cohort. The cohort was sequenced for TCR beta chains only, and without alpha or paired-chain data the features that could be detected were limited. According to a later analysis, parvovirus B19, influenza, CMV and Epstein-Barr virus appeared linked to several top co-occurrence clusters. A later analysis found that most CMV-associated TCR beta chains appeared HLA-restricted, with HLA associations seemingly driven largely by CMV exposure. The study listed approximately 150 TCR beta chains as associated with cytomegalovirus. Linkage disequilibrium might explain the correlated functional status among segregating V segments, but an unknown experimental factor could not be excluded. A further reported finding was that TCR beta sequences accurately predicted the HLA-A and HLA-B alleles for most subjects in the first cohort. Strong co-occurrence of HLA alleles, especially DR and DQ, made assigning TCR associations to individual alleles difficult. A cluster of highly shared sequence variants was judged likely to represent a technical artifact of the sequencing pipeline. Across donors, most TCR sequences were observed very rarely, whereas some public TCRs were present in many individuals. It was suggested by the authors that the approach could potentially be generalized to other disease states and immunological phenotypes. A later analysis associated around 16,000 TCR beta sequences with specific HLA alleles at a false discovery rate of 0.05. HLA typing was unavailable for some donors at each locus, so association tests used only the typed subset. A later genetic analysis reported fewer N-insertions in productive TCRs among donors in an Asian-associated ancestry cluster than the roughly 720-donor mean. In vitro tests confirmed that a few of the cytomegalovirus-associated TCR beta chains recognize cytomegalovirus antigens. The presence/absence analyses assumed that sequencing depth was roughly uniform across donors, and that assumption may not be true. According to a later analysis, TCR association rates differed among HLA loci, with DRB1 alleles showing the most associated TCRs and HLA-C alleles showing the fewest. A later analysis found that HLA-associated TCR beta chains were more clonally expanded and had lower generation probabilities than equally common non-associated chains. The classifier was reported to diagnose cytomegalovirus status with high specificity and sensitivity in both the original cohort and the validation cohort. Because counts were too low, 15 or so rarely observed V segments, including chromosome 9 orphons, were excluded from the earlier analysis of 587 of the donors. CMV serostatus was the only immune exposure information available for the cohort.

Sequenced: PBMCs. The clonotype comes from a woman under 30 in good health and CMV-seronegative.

The DNA sequence is given as TGTGCCAGCAGCAGGGGGGGGCCGGGCGATACGCAGTATTTT. This gives the protein CASSRGGPGDTQYF. This chain joins TRBV4-2 to TRBJ2-3; the D segment could be TRBD2, given 7 matching bases. The CDR3 contains 14 residues, cysteine and phenylalanine counted. Just CDR3 DNA is preserved here, 42 bases in frame from base 1. From a lookup of the germline V gene, CDR1 and CDR2 are LGHNA and YNFKEQ. V loses 5 bases of germline sequence and J loses 6 bases, and the interval between the two ends is 15 bases.